Shown below are 28 T cell receptor beta chains from a single sample sequenced in a study of tissue T cells after allogeneic stem cell transplantation. This table comes from immunoSEQ multiplex PCR, and its TCRdb copy is limited to in-frame clones, with some not included. Counted here are some 17,000 clones, about 70% occurring once; the ten biggest clones make up roughly 0.96%. The sample taken for sequencing was spleen. These receptors came from a female BALB/c mouse in good health. The strain's MHC type: H2-d.

A remark on this clone: Mouse gene names and germline throughout. Read sequence stops 1 residue before the CDR3 end, and the germline J gene provides the missing end. The same CDR3 arises from other DNA sequences in this sample as well. V is TRBV13-1 and J is TRBJ2-5; TRBD2 aligns across 7 bases. Germline assignment: CDR1 NSHNY and CDR2 SYGAGN. CDR3 length: 13 residues. V lost 5 bases and J lost 3; bases outside the gene matches: 3. Incomplete CDR3 DNA: TGTGCCAGCAGACGGGGGGGGCAAGACACCCAGTAC. It codes for CASRRGGQDTQY. The whole CDR3 protein is CASRRGGQDTQYF.

Concerning this clone: Mouse germline and gene names are used. The read finishes 1 residue shy of the CDR3 end, and the germline J gene is used to complete it. This rearrangement joins TRBV4 to TRBJ2-1, with 10 nucleotides matching TRBD2. V lost 5 bases and J lost 6; bases outside the gene matches: 4. The CDR3 has 14 residues. Looked up from germline, CDR1 is LGHDT and CDR2 is YNNKQL (reference sequence). The CDR3 loop reads CASSLLGGSAEQFF. The CDR3 bases that were read are TGTGCCAGCAGCCTACTGGGGGGGAGTGCTGAGCAGTTC.

Of note for this clone: Genes and germline are mouse. Sequencing ends 1 residue short of the CDR3 end; the germline J gene provides the rest. The V call is TRBV29, the J call TRBJ1-3; 10 bases align to TRBD1. This CDR3 region has 16 residues. The J segment lost 0 bases and the V segment lost 5 bases, leaving 4 bases of the junction unmatched. Germline assignment: CDR1 MSHET and CDR2 SYDVDS. The CDR3 region is CASSRDRGNSGNTLYF. Partial CDR3 DNA: TGTGCTAGCAGTCGGGACAGGGGAAATTCTGGAAATACGCTCTAT.

This clone has just a few counts. The genes and germline here are from mouse. The CDR3 extends 1 residue past the end of the read, so its final part is completed from the germline J gene. V usage is TRBV29 and J usage is TRBJ1-5, with a possible D match to TRBD1 (6 bases). The CDR3 contains 12 residues. Trimming pared 6 bases from V and 3 bases from J, leaving 6 bases between. Germline lookup yields CDR1 MSHET and CDR2 SYDVDS. The CDR3 sequence is CASRQGNQAPLF. Incomplete CDR3 DNA: TGTGCTAGCAGACAGGGCAACCAGGCTCCGCTT.

Turning to this clone: Germline and genes: mouse. From the germline J gene comes the end of the CDR3, since the read stops 1 residue before it. The rearrangement links TRBV31 to TRBJ2-5, with 7 bases aligning to TRBD2. V gave up 0 bases and J gave up 2 bases; unmatched junction bases: 2. Germline V gene sequence: CDR1 GKSSPN, CDR2 SITVG. The CDR3 loop spans 14 amino acids. CDR3 sequence: CAWSLMGGQDTQYF. Partial CDR3 DNA: TGTGCCTGGAGTCTCATGGGGGGCCAAGACACCCAGTAC.

As regards this clone: The gene symbols are mouse symbols. Read coverage stops 1 residue before the CDR3 terminus; the germline J gene supplies the remainder. The gene calls are TRBV20 and TRBJ2-4; 13 bases map to TRBD2. Germline V gene data show CDR1 as GFQATS and CDR2 as STVNSAI. The V and J ends lost 5 bases and 4 bases, in that order; junction bases with no gene match: 0. This CDR3 comprises 13 residues. The CDR3 region is CGAGTGGENTLYF. Incomplete CDR3 DNA: TGTGGTGCTGGGACTGGGGGGGAAAACACCTTGTAC.

As to this clone: Gene names and germline match the mouse. Coverage ceases 1 residue before the CDR3 finishes, and the germline J gene fills in the end. V is TRBV20 and J is TRBJ1-1; no firm D call. CDR1 and CDR2 (germline): GFQATS, STVNSAI. V lost 6 bases and J 0 bases, leaving 8 bases between the germline ends. The CDR3 extends over 12 amino acids. CDR3 DNA (partial): TGTGGTGCCACCGGGCCAAACACAGAAGTCTTC. Translating gives CGATGPNTEVF. The entire CDR3 reads CGATGPNTEVFF.

In regard to this clone: Germline and genes: mouse. CDR3 bases read: TGTGCCAGCAGTTTGGGGGGCGCTAGTGCAGAAACGCTGTAT. The encoded protein is CASSLGGASAETLY. The full CDR3 protein is CASSLGGASAETLYF. The rearrangement joins TRBV14 to TRBJ2-3; a possible D gene is TRBD2 (7 bases). Read sequence stops 1 residue before the CDR3 end, and the germline J gene provides the missing end. Deletions cut 2 bases from V and 0 bases from J, with 10 bases between. CDR1 SGHDT and CDR2 FRDEAV come from the germline V gene. CDR3 length: 15 amino acids.

Details on this clone: Gene names and germline match the mouse. The read ends 1 residue before the CDR3 terminus; that terminus is restored from the germline J gene. The chain joins TRBV29 to TRBJ1-3; D is ambiguous. Per germline, CDR1 MSHET and CDR2 SYDVDS. Trimming pared 5 bases from V and 0 bases from J, leaving 8 bases between. The CDR3 is 14 residues long. The CDR3 bases that were read are TGTGCTAGCAGTCACAAACCTTCTGGAAATACGCTCTAT. Its translation is CASSHKPSGNTLY. The whole CDR3 sequence reads CASSHKPSGNTLYF.

This clone was observed once. Genes and germline come from the mouse. Read coverage stops 1 residue before the CDR3 terminus; the germline J gene supplies the remainder. The chain joins TRBV2 to TRBJ2-4; 8 bases line up with TRBD1. Germline CDR1 reads LGHNA; CDR2 reads YSYQKL. There are 15 residues in the CDR3. The V segment lost 2 bases and the J segment 2 bases; nucleotides outside the gene matches: 3. The CDR3 protein is CASSQPDRAQNTLYF. The part of the CDR3 DNA that was read is TGTGCCAGCAGCCAACCGGACAGGGCTCAAAACACCTTGTAC.

Comment on this clone: Mouse gene names apply. The observed sequence ends 1 residue before the CDR3 terminus, with the missing tail filled in from the germline J gene. The chain uses TRBV4 and TRBJ1-4; a weak D match, TRBD1 (5 bases). This CDR3 is 14 amino acids long. V was clipped by 3 bases and J by 1 base, with 6 bases between them. Germline values: CDR1 LGHDT, CDR2 YNNKQL (reference sequence). The CDR3 sequence: CASSYRDSNERLFF. CDR3 DNA, as far as it was read: TGTGCCAGCAGCTACAGGGATTCCAACGAAAGATTATTT.

With respect to this clone: The genes are named according to mouse. Read coverage stops 1 residue before the CDR3 terminus; the germline J gene supplies the remainder. The V call is TRBV13-2, the J call TRBJ2-5, with TRBD2 identical over 7 bases. J gave up 3 bases and V 3 bases, and 4 bases lay outside the gene matches. The germline V gene encodes CDR1 NNHNN and CDR2 SYGAGS (reference sequence). The CDR3 spans 14 residues. CDR3 amino acids: CASGGLGEQDTQYF. Partial CDR3 DNA: TGTGCCAGCGGTGGTCTGGGGGAGCAAGACACCCAGTAC.

Points on this clone: The gene symbols are mouse symbols. The CDR3 sequence: CASFTTNTGQLYF. The CDR3 bases that were read are TGTGCCAGCTTCACAACAAACACCGGGCAGCTCTAC. The gene calls are TRBV19 and TRBJ2-2, with D uncertain. The read gets to within 1 residue of the CDR3 end, and the germline J gene fills in the rest. The CDR3 is 13 residues long. Trimming took 7 bases from V and 0 from J, leaving 7 bases between them. Germline lookup yields CDR1 FNHDT and CDR2 SITEND (reference sequence).

As for this clone: The gene names here belong to mouse. The read gets to within 1 residue of the CDR3 end, and the germline J gene fills in the rest. V and J are TRBV19 and TRBJ2-7, with 10 bases aligning to TRBD1. The V gene end was trimmed by 4 bases and the J gene end by 7 bases; junction bases not matched to a gene: 8. CDR1 and CDR2 (germline): FNHDT, SITEND (reference sequence). The CDR3 is 14 amino acids. The part of the CDR3 DNA that was read is TGTGCCAGCAGTTCCCGACAGGGGGCTGGGGAACAGTAC. This sequence encodes CASSSRQGAGEQY. The entire CDR3 protein reads CASSSRQGAGEQYF.

Comments on this clone: The gene names given are mouse names. From the germline J gene comes the end of the CDR3, since the read stops 1 residue before it. The J gene is TRBJ1-4, the V gene TRBV20, with D perhaps TRBD1 (6 bases). Germline CDR1 and CDR2: GFQATS and STVNSAI. The V end lost 6 bases, the J end lost 0 bases, and 11 bases lay between the germline ends. This CDR3 is 14 amino acids long. CDR3 DNA (partial): TGTGGTGCCCGGGACACCCTTTCCAACGAAAGATTATTT. Translating it yields CGARDTLSNERLF. The complete CDR3 reads CGARDTLSNERLFF.

As to this clone: Gene and germline names: mouse. The read comes to an end 1 residue before the CDR3 does, leaving the germline J gene to fill in the end. The chain carries TRBV14 and TRBJ2-3, with D possibly called TRBD1 or TRBD2 (5 bases each). The germline V gene encodes CDR1 SGHDT and CDR2 FRDEAV. The CDR3 is 14 residues long. V lost 5 bases to trimming and J lost 0 bases, with 10 bases between them. The CDR3 DNA, read in part, is TGTGCCAGCAGGGGGACGGCTAGTGCAGAAACGCTGTAT. Its protein is CASRGTASAETLY. The entire CDR3 reads CASRGTASAETLYF.

Comment on this clone: Mouse gene names apply. The CDR3: CTCSDTGQLYF. The sequenced CDR3 bases are TGCACCTGCAGTGACACCGGGCAGCTCTAC. This chain links TRBV1 with TRBJ2-2; D is unclear. The read comes to an end 1 residue before the CDR3 does, leaving the germline J gene to fill in the end. The length of the CDR3 is 11 residues. The V and J ends lost 4 bases and 3 bases respectively, with 0 bases between them. Germline CDR1 and CDR2: NSQYPW and LRSPGD (reference sequence).

Details on this clone: These gene names are mouse names. The observed sequence ends 1 residue before the CDR3 terminus, with the missing tail filled in from the germline J gene. The chain joins TRBV29 to TRBJ2-5; D not certain. With 2 bases removed from V and 1 base from J, the gap between germline ends came to 4 bases. The CDR3 sequence is 13 residues long. CDR1 is MSHET and CDR2 is SYDVDS in the germline V gene. The DNA read from the CDR3 is TGTGCTAGCAGTTTAAGGGACCAAGACACCCAGTAC. Protein sequence: CASSLRDQDTQY. The complete CDR3 sequence is CASSLRDQDTQYF.

For this clone: Gene names and germline match the mouse. The CDR3 is cut off 1 residue early in the read; its end comes from the germline J gene. The rearrangement joins TRBV13-2 to TRBJ1-3; D is unclear. V lost 2 bases, J lost 0 bases, and 3 bases lay in between. The CDR3 runs 13 residues. From germline, CDR1 is NNHNN and CDR2 SYGAGS (reference sequence). CDR3 sequence: CASGDGSGNTLYF. Incomplete CDR3 DNA: TGTGCCAGCGGTGACGGTTCTGGAAATACGCTCTAT.

Comment on this clone: Gene names and germline match the mouse. The read ends 1 residue shy of where the CDR3 ends; the end is completed using the germline J gene. The gene calls are TRBV24 and TRBJ2-2; 9 positions match TRBD1. Germline V gene lookup returns CDR1 KGHTA and CDR2 FRNEEI. The ends lost 0 bases at V and 6 bases at J; junction bases unmatched: 5. This CDR3 has 16 amino acids. CDR3 DNA, as far as it was read: TGTGCCAGCAGTCTGTATACACAGGGGGCTCCCGGGCAGCTCTAC. It codes for CASSLYTQGAPGQLY. The CDR3, in full, reads CASSLYTQGAPGQLYF.

A note on this clone: Germline and genes here are mouse. The sequence runs out 1 residue before the end of the CDR3; the remainder is reconstructed from the germline J gene. The rearrangement uses TRBV4 and TRBJ2-3; tentatively, D is TRBD2 (6 bases). Trimming took 5 bases from V and 0 from J, leaving 12 bases between them. This CDR3 has 15 residues. The germline CDR1 and CDR2 sequences are LGHDT and YNNKQL (reference sequence). The DNA read from the CDR3 is TGTGCCAGCAGCACGGGACTCCTTAGTGCAGAAACGCTGTAT. Its protein is CASSTGLLSAETLY. From start to end, the CDR3 is CASSTGLLSAETLYF. Full variable domain (rest looked up from reference TRBV4 and TRBJ2-3): ETAVFQTPNYHVTQVGNEVSFNCKQTLGHDTMYWYKQDSKKLLKIMFSYNNKQLIVNETVPRRFSPQSSDKAHLNLRIKSVEPEDSAVYLCASSTGLLSAETLYFGSGTRLTVL.

As for this clone: Gene names refer to mouse genes. Read data end 1 residue before the CDR3 end; the end is taken from the germline J gene. This sequence joins TRBV5 and TRBJ2-1, with TRBD2 matching 12 bases. Germline CDR1 is LGHNA and CDR2 is YNLKQL (reference sequence). The CDR3 sequence is 17 residues long. The V and J ends lost 2 bases and 7 bases, in that order; junction bases with no gene match: 9. The sequenced part of the CDR3 DNA is TGTGCCAGCAGCCAACCCGGGACTGGGGGGAGGGGAGCTGAGCAGTTC. Amino acids: CASSQPGTGGRGAEQF. The whole CDR3 reads CASSQPGTGGRGAEQFF.

A note on this clone: Gene names follow the mouse nomenclature. The DNA ends 1 residue before the CDR3 does, and the rest of the CDR3 is filled in from the germline J gene. V and J are TRBV13-2 and TRBJ2-7; 8 bases fit TRBD2. Germline V gene lookup returns CDR1 NNHNN and CDR2 SYGAGS (reference sequence). J gave up 1 base and V 1 base, and 1 base lay outside the gene matches. This CDR3 spans 14 amino acids. The CDR3 protein is CASGDRLGSYEQYF. The CDR3 DNA, read in part, is TGTGCCAGCGGTGATCGACTGGGGTCCTATGAACAGTAC.

For this clone: Gene and germline names: mouse. The read terminates 1 residue ahead of where the CDR3 ends, so the germline J gene completes it. J is TRBJ2-5 and V is TRBV1; 9 bases are shared with TRBD2. Germline CDR1 reads NSQYPW; CDR2 reads LRSPGD (reference sequence). V shed 1 base, J shed 6 bases, and the junction held 8 bases outside the gene matches. This CDR3 spans 16 amino acids. The sequenced part of the CDR3 DNA is TGCACCTGCAGTGCAGTGACTGGGGGAGGATTGGACACCCAGTAC. Its protein product is CTCSAVTGGGLDTQY. The complete CDR3 protein is CTCSAVTGGGLDTQYF.

As for this clone: Mouse names are used for the genes. Read coverage stops 1 residue before the CDR3 terminus; the germline J gene supplies the remainder. This chain links TRBV1 with TRBJ1-1; unclear D gene. CDR3 length: 13 residues. Germline CDR1 reads NSQYPW; CDR2 reads LRSPGD (reference sequence). V gave up 4 bases and J gave up 1 base, with 7 bases separating them. The CDR3 loop reads CTCSVRGNTEVFF. The sequenced CDR3 bases are TGCACCTGCAGTGTCCGGGGGAACACAGAAGTCTTC. The full variable domain, rest sourced from reference TRBV1 and TRBJ1-1, is VTLLEQNPRWRLVPRGQAVNLRCILKNSQYPWMSWYQQDLQKQLQWLFTLRSPGDKEVKSLPGADYLATRVTDTELRLQVANMSQGRTLYCTCSVRGNTEVFFGKGTRLTVV.

In this sample, this clone turned up a few times. The gene names here belong to mouse. The read finishes 1 residue shy of the CDR3 end, and the germline J gene is used to complete it. The chain joins TRBV13-2 to TRBJ1-5, with a weak D call TRBD1 (5 bases). The CDR3 contains 14 residues. CDR1 NNHNN and CDR2 SYGAGS come from the germline V gene (reference sequence). V shed 0 bases and J shed 2 bases, with 6 bases lying between them. CDR3 DNA, as far as it was read: TGTGCCAGCGGTGATGCACAGGACAACCAGGCTCCGCTT. Its translation: CASGDAQDNQAPL. Given in full, the CDR3 is CASGDAQDNQAPLF.

Worth noting for this clone: Gene names follow the mouse nomenclature. The read falls 1 residue short of the CDR3 end, and the missing part is taken from the germline J gene. The chain links TRBV4 to TRBJ1-5; D might be TRBD1 (6 bases). Trimming pared 6 bases from V and 2 bases from J, leaving 11 bases between. The CDR3 contains 14 residues. Germline lookup yields CDR1 LGHDT and CDR2 YNNKQL (reference sequence). Incomplete CDR3 DNA: TGTGCCAGCAGGTCCGGGACATACAACCAGGCTCCGCTT. This codes for CASRSGTYNQAPL. The entire CDR3 reads CASRSGTYNQAPLF.

With respect to this clone: Genes and germline come from the mouse. The read ends 1 residue early relative to the CDR3; the germline J gene fills the gap. J is TRBJ1-4 and V is TRBV13-2; the D is unclear. CDR1 is NNHNN and CDR2 is SYGAGS in the germline V gene (reference sequence). This CDR3 has 15 amino acids. Trimming removed 0 bases from V and 0 bases from J, with 6 bases in between. The CDR3 DNA, read in part, is TGTGCCAGCGGTGATGCAAACCTTTCCAACGAAAGATTATTT. This gives the protein CASGDANLSNERLF. The whole CDR3 protein reads CASGDANLSNERLFF.